A single sample gave rise to the 7 T cell receptor beta chains below, sequenced in a study of T cell changes during pregnancy in multiple sclerosis. Clones were read by immunoSEQ multiplex PCR, and TCRdb kept only the in-frame ones, dropping some. The sample includes around 30,000 clones, less than 95% of them seen just once. Sequenced here: CD8+ T cells from peripheral blood mononuclear cells, sampled in the second trimester of pregnancy. All receptors derive from a female donor with multiple sclerosis, enrolled in a pregnancy study.

V and J are TRBV9 and TRBJ2-1; possibly TRBD2 for D (5 bases). This CDR3 contains 15 residues. CDR1 SGDLS and CDR2 YYNGEE come from the germline V gene. Trimming cost V 0 bases and J 6 bases, with 13 bases left between them. The CDR3 spells CASSVVARSTNEQFF. The CDR3 DNA follows: TGTGCCAGCAGCGTAGTAGCGAGGTCCACCAATGAGCAGTTCTTC. Using reference TRBV9 and TRBJ2-1 for the parts outside the CDR3, the full variable domain is DSGVTQTPKHLITATGQRVTLRCSPRSGDLSVYWYQQSLDQGLQFLIQYYNGEERAKGNILERFSAQQFPDLHSELNLSSLELGDSALYFCASSVVARSTNEQFFGPGTRLTVL.

The chain recombines TRBV27 with TRBJ2-3, with 10 positions matching TRBD1. CDR1 and CDR2 (germline): MNHEY, SMNVEV (reference sequence). Trimming removed 3 bases from V and 3 bases from J; junction bases left unmatched: 6. This CDR3 has 16 residues. The DNA for the CDR3 is TGTGCCAGCAGTTTCGCCGGGACAGGGGAGACAGATACGCAGTATTTT. Translating it yields CASSFAGTGETDTQYF.

The V call is TRBV2, the J call TRBJ1-2; 7 positions agree with TRBD1. V lost 7 bases and J lost 7; bases outside the gene matches: 6. Germline V CDR1 and CDR2: SNHLY, FYNNEI. The CDR3 covers 12 residues. DNA for the CDR3: TGTGCCAGCATCCCGGGACAGCTTGGCTACACCTTC. It codes for CASIPGQLGYTF.

V is TRBV6-1 and J is TRBJ2-2, with D possibly matching TRBD2 (6 bases). The CDR3 extends over 16 amino acids. Germline lookup yields CDR1 MNHNS and CDR2 SASEGT. V lost 2 bases to trimming and J lost 5 bases, with 15 bases between them. The CDR3 loop is CASSEWGRPWTGELFF. In DNA form, the CDR3 reads TGTGCCAGCAGTGAATGGGGGAGGCCATGGACCGGGGAGCTGTTTTTT.

This clone was seen only a few times. The chain is built from TRBV10-3 and TRBJ2-7, with D possibly matching TRBD2 (7 bases). V lost 8 bases to trimming and J lost 3 bases, with 20 bases between them. Germline loops: CDR1 ENHRY, CDR2 SYGVKD. The CDR3 has 15 amino acids. The DNA for the CDR3 is TGTGCCATCTCGAAGCGGGACAACGAATACTACGAGCAGTACTTC. Protein product: CAISKRDNEYYEQYF.

This sequence joins TRBV6-4 and TRBJ2-1; D is unclear. The CDR3 totals 15 residues. V shed 7 bases and J shed 0 bases, with 13 bases lying between them. Germline V gene sequence: CDR1 MRHNA, CDR2 SNTAGT. Here the CDR3 DNA reads TGTGCCAGCACCGCGAGCGTGGGCTCCTACAATGAGCAGTTCTTC. The encoded protein is CASTASVGSYNEQFF.

The chain is built from TRBV4-1 and TRBJ2-5; no clear D gene. The length of the CDR3 is 15 residues. Germline V lookup: CDR1 MGHRA, CDR2 YSYEKL. The ends were cut back, 0 bases at V and 4 bases at J, with 12 bases in the middle. CDR3 in DNA: TGCGCCAGCAGCCAAGAGCACCAGGCAGGAGAGACCCAGTACTTC. Its translation: CASSQEHQAGETQYF.